The sequence of this T cell receptor beta chain was determined in a study of blood T cell repertoires in COVID-19. Measured with immunoSEQ multiplex PCR; TCRdb has only the in-frame clones, and not every one. The repertoire includes some 180,000 clones, about 85% of them detected once, and approximately 7.6% sits in the top ten. This CDR3 contains 15 residues. Trimming stripped 2 bases from V and 0 bases from J, with 10 bases between. In germline, CDR1 is MNHEY, CDR2 SVGAGI. This TCR derives from an elderly woman with COVID-19, enrolled during active disease. The chain couples TRBV6-5 to TRBJ1-1, with TRBD1 as a possible D gene (6 bases). The sample comprised peripheral blood. In nucleotides, the CDR3 is TGTGCCAGCAGTTACCAGACAGGTATGAACACTGAAGCTTTCTTT. Protein: CASSYQTGMNTEAFF.